This TCR beta chain was sequenced for a study of blood T cell repertoires in COVID-19. Authors' data handling: Estimation of nucleated cell counts relied on the amplification of reference gene primers. Libraries were prepared by immunoSEQ multiplex PCR; TCRdb keeps only in-frame clonotypes and omits some of them. D and trimming come from the DNA, and the V and J calls and clone size come from that table. The sample records 100,000 to 150,000 clones, around 80% being singletons. V gave up 3 bases and J gave up 7 bases; unmatched junction bases: 9. The CDR3 is 14 amino acids. Looked up from germline, CDR1 is LNHNV and CDR2 is YYDKDF (reference sequence). This clone was counted a single time.

The TCR was taken from a woman between 45 and 60 years old with acute or convalescent COVID-19. V and J are TRBV15 and TRBJ2-7, with 7 bases fitting TRBD2. The sample taken for sequencing was peripheral blood. Here the CDR3 DNA reads TGTGCCACCAGCAGTGTTGGCGGGAGTAGAGAGCAGTACTTC. It encodes CATSSVGGSREQYF.